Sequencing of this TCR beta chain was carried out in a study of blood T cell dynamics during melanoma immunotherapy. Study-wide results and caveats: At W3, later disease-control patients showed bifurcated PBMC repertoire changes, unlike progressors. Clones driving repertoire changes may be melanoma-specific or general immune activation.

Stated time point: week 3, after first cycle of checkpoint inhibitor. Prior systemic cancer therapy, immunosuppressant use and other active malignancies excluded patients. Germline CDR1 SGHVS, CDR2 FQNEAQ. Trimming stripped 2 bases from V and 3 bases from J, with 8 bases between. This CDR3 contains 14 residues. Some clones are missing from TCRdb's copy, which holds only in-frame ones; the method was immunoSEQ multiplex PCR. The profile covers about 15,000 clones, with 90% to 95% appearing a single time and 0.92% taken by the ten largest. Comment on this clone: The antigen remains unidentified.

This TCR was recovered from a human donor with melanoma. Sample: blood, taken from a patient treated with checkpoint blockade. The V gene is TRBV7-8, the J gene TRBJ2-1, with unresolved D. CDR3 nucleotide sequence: TGTGCCAGCAGCTTACCCGGCGACTACAATGAGCAGTTCTTC. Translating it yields CASSLPGDYNEQFF.